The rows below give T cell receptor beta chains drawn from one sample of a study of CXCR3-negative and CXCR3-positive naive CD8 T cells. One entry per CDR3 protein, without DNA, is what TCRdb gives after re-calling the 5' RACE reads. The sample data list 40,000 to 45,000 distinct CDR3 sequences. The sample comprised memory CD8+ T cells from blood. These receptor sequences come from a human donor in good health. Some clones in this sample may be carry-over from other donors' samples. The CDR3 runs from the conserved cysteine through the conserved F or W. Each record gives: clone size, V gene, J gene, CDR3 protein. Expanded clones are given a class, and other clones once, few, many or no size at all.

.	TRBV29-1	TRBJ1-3	CSVEDLGDSSGNTIYF
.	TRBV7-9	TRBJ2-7	CASSLVTRDPFYEQYF
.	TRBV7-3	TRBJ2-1	CASSLTSGRSEQFF
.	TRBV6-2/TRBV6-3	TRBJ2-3	CASSNKPTRLTDTQYF
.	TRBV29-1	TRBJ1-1	CSVAPGTMNTEAFF
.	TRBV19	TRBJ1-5	CASSVGHRGNQPQHF
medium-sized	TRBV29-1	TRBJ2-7	CSVAGGPSGYEQYF
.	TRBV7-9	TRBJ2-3	CASNSLTGTGGEDTQYF
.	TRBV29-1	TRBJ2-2	CSVERTGELFF
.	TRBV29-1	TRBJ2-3	CSVEEVGESTDTQYF
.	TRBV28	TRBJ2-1	CASRATSGGLNEQFF
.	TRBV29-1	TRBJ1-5	CSATQGSANQPQHF
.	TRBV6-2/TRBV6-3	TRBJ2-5	CASRPAGEAETQYF
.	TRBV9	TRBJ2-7	CASSSPGGYEQYF
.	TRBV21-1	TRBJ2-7	CASSHKNPWRRTNSYEQYF
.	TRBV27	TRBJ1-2	CASSPTGAFSNYGHTF
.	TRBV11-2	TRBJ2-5	CASSFSYGEETQYF
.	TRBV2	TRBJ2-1	CASKSSGGSYNEQFF
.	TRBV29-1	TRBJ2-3	CSVDVSRSTDTQYF
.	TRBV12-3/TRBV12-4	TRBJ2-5	CASAEAGLAGLLETQYF
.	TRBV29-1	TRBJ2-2	CSVVGTNTGELFF
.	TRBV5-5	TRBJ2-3	CASSLEAGRSTDTQYF
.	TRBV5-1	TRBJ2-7	CASSLRQGSSYEQYF
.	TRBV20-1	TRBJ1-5	CSARLSGWPGQPQHF
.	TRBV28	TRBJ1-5	CASSPDGAFSNQPQHF
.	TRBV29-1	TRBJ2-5	CSVEGREETQYF
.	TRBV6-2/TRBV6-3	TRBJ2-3	CASSWIVDTQYF
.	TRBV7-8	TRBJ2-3	CASSLDGLGVPDTQYF
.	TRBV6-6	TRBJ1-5	CASSGPSSSNQPQHF
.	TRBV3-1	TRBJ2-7	CASSQTAGTGSSYEQYF
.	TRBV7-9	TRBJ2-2	CASSPGQAGVGELFF
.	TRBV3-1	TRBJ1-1	CASSHLYDSSLLNTEAFF
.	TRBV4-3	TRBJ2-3	CASSLIIGGASGNTQYF
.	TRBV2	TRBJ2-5	CATAGQGITETQYF
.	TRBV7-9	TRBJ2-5	CASSPLADQETQYF
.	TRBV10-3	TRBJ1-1	CAISESMALPGAFF
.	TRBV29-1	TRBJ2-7	CSVEVNPPQGTQYF
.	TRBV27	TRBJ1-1	CASRLDRNTEAFF
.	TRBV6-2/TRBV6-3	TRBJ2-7	CASSRDDTYEQYF
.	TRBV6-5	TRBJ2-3	CASCYSPGPTDTQYF
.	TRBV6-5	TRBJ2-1	CASSYRLRDEQFF
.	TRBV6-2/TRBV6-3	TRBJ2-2	CASSYRAGPREELFF
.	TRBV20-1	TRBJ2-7	CSADLGFRADDEQYF
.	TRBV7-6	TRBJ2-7	CASSLLLAGSYEQYF
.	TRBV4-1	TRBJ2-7	CASSLLRDSTTYEQYF
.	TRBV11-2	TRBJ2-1	CASSLDYLAGYNEQLF
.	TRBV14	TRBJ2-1	CASSRRWTSGGADSYNEQFF
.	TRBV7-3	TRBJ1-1	CASSLGPAGNTEAFF
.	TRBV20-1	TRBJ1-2	CSARAYRDRGDGYTF
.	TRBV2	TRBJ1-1	CASSERRGLDTEAFF